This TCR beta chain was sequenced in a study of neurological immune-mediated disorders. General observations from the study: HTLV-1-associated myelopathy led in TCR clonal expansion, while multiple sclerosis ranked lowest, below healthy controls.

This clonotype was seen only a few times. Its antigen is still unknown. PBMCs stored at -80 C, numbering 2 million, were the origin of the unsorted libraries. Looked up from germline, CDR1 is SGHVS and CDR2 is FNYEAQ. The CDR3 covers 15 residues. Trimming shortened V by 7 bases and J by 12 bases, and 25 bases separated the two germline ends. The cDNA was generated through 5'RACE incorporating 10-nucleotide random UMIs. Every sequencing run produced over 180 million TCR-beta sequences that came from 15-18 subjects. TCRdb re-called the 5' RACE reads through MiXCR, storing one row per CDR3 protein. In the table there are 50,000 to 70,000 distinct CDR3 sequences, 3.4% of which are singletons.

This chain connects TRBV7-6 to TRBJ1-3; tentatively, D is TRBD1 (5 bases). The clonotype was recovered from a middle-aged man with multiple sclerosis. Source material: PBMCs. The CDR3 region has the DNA TGTGCCAGCACGAAGGCCCCGGTGAGGGGAAAAAACATATATTTT. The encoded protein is CASTKAPVRGKNIYF.